The next 9 T cell receptor beta chains were all read from a single sample in a study of blood T cell repertoires in COVID-19. Here immunoSEQ multiplex PCR was the method, and the copy in TCRdb shows in-frame clones only, minus some. The table shows around 150,000 clones, with 87% occurring only once. Sequenced sample: peripheral blood. The receptors originated from a man aged 45-60 years with active COVID-19.

The chain carries TRBV29-1 and TRBJ1-1, with a tentative D call TRBD1 (5 bases). Germline V lookup: CDR1 SQVTM, CDR2 ANQGSEA. The CDR3 covers 14 residues. V dropped 8 bases and J dropped 6 bases, with 22 bases sitting between them. The CDR3: CSLGEGDYGAEAFF. CDR3 in DNA: TGCAGCCTTGGGGAAGGGGACTACGGCGCTGAAGCTTTCTTT.

This chain links TRBV6-5 with TRBJ2-7; D is perhaps TRBD2 (5 bases). This CDR3 comprises 14 residues. Germline V CDR1 and CDR2: MNHEY, SVGAGI. V shed 6 bases and J shed 7 bases, with 19 bases lying between them. CDR3: CASRLVGPSGEQYF. CDR3 DNA: TGTGCCAGCAGACTAGTAGGACCTTCGGGAGAGCAGTACTTC.

The chain couples TRBV7-9 to TRBJ2-7, with D maybe TRBD2 (7 bases). With 1 base removed from V and 4 bases from J, the gap between germline ends came to 11 bases. The CDR3 runs 14 residues. Per germline, CDR1 SEHNR and CDR2 FQNEAQ (reference sequence). The CDR3 DNA sequence: TGTGCCAGCAGCTTAGAGGGGGGGTTTTACGAGCAGTACTTC. Translated, it gives CASSLEGGFYEQYF. The full variable domain, in which reference TRBV7-9 and TRBJ2-7 provide the parts outside the CDR3, is DTGVSQNPRHKITKRGQNVTFRCDPISEHNRLYWYRQTLGQGPEFLTYFQNEAQLEKSRLLSDRFSAERPKGSFSTLEIQRTEQGDSAMYLCASSLEGGFYEQYFGPGTRLTVT.

The genes are TRBV5-6 and TRBJ1-2; maybe TRBD1 (5 bases). The CDR3 is made up of 15 amino acids. The ends were cut back, 0 bases at V and 4 bases at J, with 13 bases in the middle. Germline V CDR1 and CDR2: SGHDT, YYEEEE. The CDR3 region has the DNA TGTGCCAGCAGCTTGGCGGACAAATCGACCTATGGCTACACCTTC. This sequence encodes CASSLADKSTYGYTF.

The chain joins TRBV5-1 to TRBJ1-1; a weak D match, TRBD1 (6 bases). V dropped 1 base and J dropped 1 base, with 11 bases sitting between them. CDR1 and CDR2 (germline): SGHRS, YFSETQ. The CDR3 consists of 15 residues. The CDR3 reads CASSLTGKGNTEAFF. The CDR3 coding sequence is TGCGCCAGCAGCTTGACAGGGAAGGGGAACACTGAAGCTTTCTTT.

The chain carries TRBV5-1 and TRBJ2-3; TRBD2 agrees at 11 bases. This CDR3 spans 17 amino acids. Looked up from germline, CDR1 is SGHRS and CDR2 is YFSETQ. Trimming took 3 bases from V and 6 from J; bases not matched to a gene: 12. In nucleotides, the CDR3 is TGCGCCAGCAGCTCAATAGTACTAGCGGGGGCGCAGGATACGCAGTATTTT. This gives the protein CASSSIVLAGAQDTQYF.

The J gene is TRBJ2-1, the V gene TRBV19; 12 bases are shared with TRBD1. From germline, CDR1 is LNHDA and CDR2 SQIVND (reference sequence). This CDR3 contains 15 residues. Trimming cost V 5 bases and J 8 bases; bases outside gene matches: 7. The DNA of the CDR3 is TGTGCCAGTAGTGGGGACAGGGGGCGATCCGATGAGCAGTTCTTC. This translates into CASSGDRGRSDEQFF.

The genes are TRBV5-1 and TRBJ2-3; 7 bases fit TRBD2. Germline V CDR1 and CDR2: SGHRS, YFSETQ. The length of the CDR3 is 23 residues. J was trimmed by 0 bases and V by 6 bases; bases with no gene match: 31. CDR3 protein: CASKPNSGFPVVSGRTSTDTQYF. DNA of the CDR3: TGCGCCAGCAAGCCCAACAGCGGCTTCCCCGTGGTTAGCGGGCGAACTAGCACAGATACGCAGTATTTT.

The chain couples TRBV6-5 to TRBJ1-6; no firm D call. V lost 8 bases and J lost 4, with 15 bases in between. Germline V gives CDR1 MNHEY, CDR2 SVGAGI. The CDR3 contains 15 residues. The CDR3 loop reads CASDYGSPYNSPLHF. The DNA for the CDR3 is TGTGCCAGCGACTACGGCAGTCCATATAATTCACCCCTCCACTTT.